The 5 T cell receptor beta chains given below trace back to one sample, sequenced in a study of beta chain features in type 1 diabetes. Sequenced material consisted of expressed TCRB transcripts (all of the isolated RNA was reverse transcribed). Data came from immunoSEQ multiplex PCR; TCRdb stores just in-frame clones and leaves some out. The table records 200,000 to 250,000 clones, around a quarter of them present only once. The sequenced sample consisted of central memory CD4+ T cells from blood. These receptors were taken from a young man in good health.

In its sample, this clone was seen a few times. The chain combines TRBV4-1 with TRBJ1-2, with 7 bases aligning to TRBD1. The CDR3 is 14 amino acids. CDR1 and CDR2 (germline): MGHRA, YSYEKL. Trimming at V came to 1 base and at J to 8 bases, leaving 7 bases not matched to a gene. CDR3 DNA: TGCGCCAGCAGCCAAGGTCAGGGGACAGAGGGCTACACCTTC. Its translation is CASSQGQGTEGYTF.

The V call is TRBV2, the J call TRBJ2-7; D remains unclear. V was clipped by 7 bases and J by 3 bases, with 7 bases between them. The CDR3 loop spans 11 amino acids. The germline gives CDR1 SNHLY, CDR2 FYNNEI. CDR3 DNA: TGTGCCAGCACCCGCCTCTACGAGCAGTACTTC. As protein: CASTRLYEQYF. The whole variable domain, remainder taken from reference TRBV2 and TRBJ2-7, is EPEVTQTPSHQVTQMGQEVILRCVPISNHLYFYWYRQILGQKVEFLVSFYNNEISEKSEIFDDQFSVERPDGSNFTLKIRSTKLEDSAMYFCASTRLYEQYFGPGTRLTVT.

The rearrangement links TRBV29-1 to TRBJ2-7, with a weak D call TRBD1 (6 bases). Trimming removed 6 bases from V and 5 bases from J, with 17 bases in between. The germline gives CDR1 SQVTM, CDR2 ANQGSEA. The CDR3 runs to 13 residues. The CDR3 nucleotides read TGCAGCGTCCGAAACCCACAGGGACACGAGCAGTACTTC. Translation: CSVRNPQGHEQYF.

The chain couples TRBV2 to TRBJ2-5; the match to TRBD2 covers 11 bases. The V gene end was trimmed by 8 bases and the J gene end by 7 bases; junction bases not matched to a gene: 9. CDR1 and CDR2 from the germline V gene are SNHLY and FYNNEI. There are 14 residues in the CDR3. CDR3 region: CASGGLAARGTQYF. The CDR3 DNA reads as TGTGCCAGCGGGGGACTAGCGGCCCGGGGGACCCAGTACTTC.

This clone appeared a few times. The rearrangement joins TRBV4-2 to TRBJ2-3; D may be TRBD2 (6 bases). CDR3 size: 13 residues. V was shortened by 0 bases and J by 15 bases, with 16 bases between the two germline ends. Germline V gene lookup returns CDR1 LGHNA and CDR2 YNFKEQ. This chain's CDR3 is CASSQDLRDSAYF. For the CDR3, the DNA is TGTGCCAGCAGCCAAGATCTCCGGGACTCCGCATATTTT.